This T cell receptor (beta chain) was sequenced for a study of T cells after yellow fever vaccination (dated by TCRdb to the late 2010s). Context from the whole study: The SMART-Seq v4 Ultra Low Input RNA kit was used to prepare libraries from fractions with low cell numbers. Blood samples were taken at several timepoints before and after primary and secondary immunization, and bulk PBMC replicates and cell subsets were isolated. To track T-cell clones before and after primary and booster YFV17D yellow fever vaccination, bulk TCR alpha and beta repertoires were sequenced longitudinally. Two healthy male donors, one aged 18 to 30 and one aged 30 to 40 years, were included in the cohort. Study-wide findings and limitations: Computational filtering was needed because FACS-sorted repertoires could contain abundant contaminating clonotypes from the bulk population. After the booster, most clones that had expanded after primary vaccination were detected again (around 96% of CD4 and 88% of CD8), suggesting broad maintenance of memory. Because the study included only a couple of donors, the extent to which the findings can be generalized is limited. A small share of clonotypes occurred in both CD4 and CD8 compartments, likely arising from convergent recombination. Compared with the primary T-cell response, the secondary T-cell response was weaker but faster, peaking on day 5 rather than day 15.

TCR cDNA was synthesized by 5'RACE template switching, which introduced a universal primer site and unique molecular identifiers. cDNA synthesis was primed from both the TCR alpha and TCR beta constant segments. Libraries were amplified in two PCR steps, with sample barcodes and sequencing adapters added in the second step. Sequencing of the libraries was done on either Illumina HiSeq 2500 (2x100 bp) or NovaSeq (2x150 bp). The authors' pipeline ran thus. MIGEC handled demultiplexing of reads and collapsing into UMI consensus sequences, while MiXCR performed V(D)J alignment. Vaccine-responding clonotypes were defined with edgeR using replicate PBMC samples, requiring FDR below 0.01 and a log2 fold change above 5 up to day 15. Each bulk clonotype received a CD4 or CD8 identity based on whether the sequenced CD4 or CD8 repertoire contained that clonotype at higher abundance. The public reads were reprocessed in TCRdb via fastp at Q25 and MiXCR, keeping in-frame beta chains. Entries that share a CDR3 protein sequence are merged under the most common genes and DNA. The V and J calls were determined by TCRdb, not by the authors. In this sample the table shows approximately 550,000 distinct CDR3 sequences, about 19% of which occur a single time. 14% of the sample lies in the top ten.

V was cut back by 1 base and J by 2 bases, leaving a gap of 12 bases between them. The CDR3, cysteine through phenylalanine, is 15 amino acids long. Solely the CDR3 DNA is kept, with 45 bases framed from the first base. Based on the germline V gene (reference sequence), the CDR1 and CDR2 sequences are LGHDT and YNNKEL. To note about this clonotype: Its antigen has not been determined. The input lacks base qualities; no much larger clone sits a single base away.

The intended sense of this specimen's treatment or condition label: live attenuated yellow fever vaccine strain. At each blood-draw timepoint, two biological replicates of bulk PBMCs were collected. PBMCs were isolated from peripheral blood using a standard Ficoll-Paque protocol. RNA was extracted with TriZol from bulk PBMCs, CD4 and CD8 fractions, and dextramer-positive and dextramer-negative fractions. The rearranged chain carries TRBV3-1 and TRBJ2-7; TRBD2 is possibly the D segment (6 matching bases). The receptor comes from a man aged 25-45 years who received the YFV17D yellow fever vaccine. The sample consisted of PBMCs, taken 15 days after the yellow fever booster vaccination. At the DNA level, the sequence is TGTGCCAGCAGCCAAGGTACCGGCGGGGCCTACGAGCAGTACTTC. Its protein product is CASSQGTGGAYEQYF.